Described below is a single TCR beta chain sequence and its context. The data originate from a study of blood T cell repertoires in COVID-19. Study in general: Sites across the United States, Italy and Spain contributed samples from acute and convalescent COVID-19. From T cells, B-cell-depleted T cells, or PBMCs came the material, which was cDNA or gDNA.

Assay: immunoSEQ multiplex PCR; the TCRdb copy retains only in-frame clones and omits some. Here the sample spans approximately 190,000 clones, approximately 81% being singletons. Deletions cut 3 bases from V and 5 bases from J, with 17 bases between. The CDR3 runs 16 residues. Germline V gene data show CDR1 as SNHLY and CDR2 as FYNNEI. The sample taken for sequencing was peripheral blood. The clonotype was recovered from a human donor in a cohort sampled during active COVID-19. This chain uses TRBV2 with TRBJ1-5; TRBD1 is a possible D gene (5 bases). The CDR3 here is CASSDVRQGIYQPQHF. CDR3 sequence (DNA): TGTGCCAGCAGTGATGTTCGGCAGGGAATTTATCAGCCCCAGCATTTT.